This passage covers 16 T cell receptor beta chains from one sample sequenced in a study of T cell responses to AZD1222 COVID-19 vaccine. Sequenced by immunoSEQ multiplex PCR; TCRdb stores in-frame clones only, minus some. The table has 150,000 to 200,000 clones, approximately 92% seen once. The starting material was peripheral blood, obtained on day 0 of AZD1222 vaccination. Every receptor here comes from an adult in good health.

This chain links TRBV4-3 with TRBJ2-3; 8 nucleotides align to TRBD2. Germline V gene lookup returns CDR1 LGHNA and CDR2 YSLEER. The length of the CDR3 is 16 residues. Trimming at V came to 4 bases and at J to 5 bases, leaving 11 bases not matched to a gene. The DNA for the CDR3 is TGCGCCAGCAGCCCTCTGAGCGGGGGCCGGGGAGATACGCAGTATTTT. It yields the protein CASSPLSGGRGDTQYF.

The gene calls are TRBV5-6 and TRBJ2-7; D unclear. Looked up from germline, CDR1 is SGHDT and CDR2 is YYEEEE. CDR3 length: 13 amino acids. V shed 1 base and J shed 5 bases, with 10 bases lying between them. The CDR3: CASSLWQVNEQYF. The DNA for the CDR3 is TGTGCCAGCAGCTTGTGGCAGGTCAACGAGCAGTACTTC.

The gene calls are TRBV23-1 and TRBJ1-3; TRBD1 is a possible D gene (5 bases). TRBV23-1 is recorded as an ORF, its role being uncertain. V lost 0 bases and J 9 bases, leaving 9 bases between the germline ends. The CDR3 is 13 amino acids. The DNA of the CDR3 is TGCGCCAGCAGTCAATCGAGGGGCAGCACCATATATTTT. Its translation: CASSQSRGSTIYF.

The chain carries TRBV7-9 and TRBJ2-5, with 9 bases that match TRBD1. CDR1 is SEHNR and CDR2 is FQNEAQ in the germline V gene (reference sequence). The CDR3 totals 14 residues. With 1 base clipped from V and 5 bases from J, the junction kept 2 bases outside the gene matches. CDR3 DNA sequence: TGTGCCAGCAGCTTAGGGACAGGGGAGGAGACCCAGTACTTC. Its translation: CASSLGTGEETQYF.

The genes are TRBV18 and TRBJ1-1; the D is unclear. The CDR3 consists of 12 residues. Germline values: CDR1 KGHSH, CDR2 LQKENI. The V end was cut by 3 bases, the J end by 7 bases, with 9 bases between. The CDR3 bases are TGTGCCAGCTCACCCCTCGGGAGTGAAGCTTTCTTT. It translates to CASSPLGSEAFF.

The V call is TRBV18, the J call TRBJ1-5, with a possible D match to TRBD1 (5 bases). Germline V gene sequence: CDR1 KGHSH, CDR2 LQKENI. The CDR3 is 15 residues long. Trimming pared 2 bases from V and 2 bases from J, leaving 10 bases between. The DNA for the CDR3 is TGTGCCAGCTCACCAGGGGGGAGCGGCAATCAGCCCCAGCATTTT. This codes for CASSPGGSGNQPQHF.

This chain connects TRBV4-1 to TRBJ1-3, with D unresolved. The CDR3 consists of 13 residues. V gave up 5 bases and J gave up 1 base, with 6 bases separating them. Germline assignment: CDR1 MGHRA and CDR2 YSYEKL. The DNA for the CDR3 is TGCGCCAGCAGCGCCAATTCTGGAAACACCATATATTTT. This sequence encodes CASSANSGNTIYF.

This chain connects TRBV12-3 or TRBV12-4 to TRBJ2-7; perhaps TRBD1 as D (5 bases). V lost 3 bases, J lost 7 bases, and 13 bases lay in between. The CDR3 spans 13 residues. The CDR3 loop reads CASSFSGNGEQYF. CDR3 DNA sequence: TGTGCCAGCAGTTTCTCAGGGAACGGTGAGCAGTACTTC.

The CDR3: CASSPIGTGNSPLHF. CDR3 coding DNA: TGTGCCAGCTCACCAATCGGGACAGGGAACTCACCCCTCCACTTT. The gene calls are TRBV18 and TRBJ1-6; 9 bases line up with TRBD1. The ends lost 2 bases at V and 10 bases at J; junction bases unmatched: 6. Per germline, CDR1 KGHSH and CDR2 LQKENI. The CDR3 runs to 15 residues.

This rearrangement joins TRBV6-5 to TRBJ2-1; D assignment may be TRBD1 or TRBD2 (5 bases each). Trimming removed 8 bases at V and 4 bases at J, with 12 bases between. The CDR3 covers 13 residues. Germline-derived CDR1 and CDR2 are MNHEY and SVGAGI. CDR3 in DNA: TGTGCCAGCTTATGGGGACGGTACAATGAGCAGTTCTTC. It is translated as CASLWGRYNEQFF.

The chain recombines TRBV11-2 with TRBJ1-2; D might be TRBD1 (5 bases). V dropped 7 bases and J dropped 4 bases, with 16 bases sitting between them. This CDR3 spans 14 amino acids. CDR1 and CDR2 (germline): SGHAT, FQNNGV. CDR3 DNA sequence: TGTGCCAGCACCGCCCCGGGGGGGAGCTATGGCTACACCTTC. It codes for CASTAPGGSYGYTF.

The chain combines TRBV6-6 with TRBJ1-5, with D possibly being TRBD1 (5 bases). The germline V gene encodes CDR1 MNHNY and CDR2 SVGAGI (reference sequence). The CDR3 sequence is 13 residues long. Trimming stripped 8 bases from V and 3 bases from J, with 11 bases between. The CDR3 is CASVRDSNQPQHF. DNA for the CDR3: TGTGCCAGCGTCCGGGACTCCAATCAGCCCCAGCATTTT.

This clone was recorded only once. V gene TRBV14 combines with J gene TRBJ2-5; unclear D gene. Deletions cut 3 bases from V and 0 bases from J, with 5 bases between. This CDR3 comprises 13 residues. The germline V gene encodes CDR1 SGHDN and CDR2 FVKESK. The CDR3 reads CASSHQNQETQYF. DNA for the CDR3: TGTGCCAGCAGCCACCAGAACCAAGAGACCCAGTACTTC.

This sequence joins TRBV3-1 (or the pseudogene TRBV3-2) and TRBJ1-2; D is ambiguous. This CDR3 comprises 12 residues. Germline-derived CDR1 and CDR2 are LGHDT and YNNKEL (reference sequence). V dropped 4 bases and J dropped 7 bases, with 10 bases sitting between them. The CDR3 DNA follows: TGTGCCAGCAGCCCCGGAGGTCGTGGCTACACCTTC. Translating it yields CASSPGGRGYTF.

This rearrangement joins TRBV27 to TRBJ2-7, with 9 positions matching TRBD2. Germline assignment: CDR1 MNHEY and CDR2 SMNVEV (reference sequence). CDR3 length equals 15 residues. V lost 2 bases to trimming and J lost 2 bases; unmatched junction nucleotides: 4. CDR3: CASSLLSSGTYEQYF. CDR3 DNA: TGTGCCAGCAGTTTACTCTCTAGCGGGACCTACGAGCAGTACTTC.

The chain carries TRBV11-2 and TRBJ1-3; D gene unclear. CDR3 length: 12 residues. CDR1 and CDR2 (germline): SGHAT, FQNNGV. Trimming left V 3 bases short and J 3 bases short, with 3 bases between. CDR3: CASSFVGNTIYF. As DNA, the CDR3 is TGTGCCAGCAGCTTTGTTGGAAACACCATATATTTT.